The clone carrying this TCR beta chain was counted at least ten times. The data stem from a study of T-cell memory formation after mild COVID-19. The length of the CDR3 is 12 residues. Trimming removed 3 bases from V and 9 bases from J, with 6 bases in between. One entry per CDR3 protein, called by TCRdb with MiXCR from the 5' RACE reads. The sample has 300,000 to 350,000 distinct CDR3 sequences, roughly 13% seen once. This sequence joins TRBV12-3 or TRBV12-4 and TRBJ1-6; no reliable D call. The TCR sequence derives from a young man who had mild COVID-19 (a few samples of this study predate the infection). Cell type and time point are not known. Sequenced input: PBMCs or a T cell subset sorted from them (not recorded which). CDR3 bases: TGTGCCAGCAGTTTTGGGCGTTCACCCCTCCACTTT. Translated, it gives CASSFGRSPLHF.